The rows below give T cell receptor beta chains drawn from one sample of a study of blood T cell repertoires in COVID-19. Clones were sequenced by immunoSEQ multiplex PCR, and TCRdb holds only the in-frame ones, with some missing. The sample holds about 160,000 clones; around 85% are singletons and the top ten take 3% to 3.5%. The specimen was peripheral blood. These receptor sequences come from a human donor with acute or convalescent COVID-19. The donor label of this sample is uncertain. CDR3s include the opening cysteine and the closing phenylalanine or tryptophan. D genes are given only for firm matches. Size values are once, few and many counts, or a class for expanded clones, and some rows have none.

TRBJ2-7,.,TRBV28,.,TGTGCCACCTCTAGTTCGGGACACACCTACGAGCAGTACTTC,CATSSSGHTYEQYF
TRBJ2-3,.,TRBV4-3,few,TGCGCCAGCGCAGGGGTTGGCCAATCCAATCCAGATACGCAGTATTTT,CASAGVGQSNPDTQYF
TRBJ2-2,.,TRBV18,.,TGTGCCAGCTCACAAGACAACTCGAACACCGGGGAGCTGTTTTTT,CASSQDNSNTGELFF
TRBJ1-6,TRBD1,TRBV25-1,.,TGTGCCAGCAGTGCTTCACAGGGGCCATTATCACCCCTCCACTTT,CASSASQGPLSPLHF
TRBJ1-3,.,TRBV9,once,TGTGCCAGCAGCGTAGACACAGGGATTGGAAACACCATATATTTT,CASSVDTGIGNTIYF
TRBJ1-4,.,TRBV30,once,TGTGCCTGGAGTCCCGGACTGGAAAAACTGTTTTTT,CAWSPGLEKLFF
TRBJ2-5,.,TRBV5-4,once,TGTGCCAGCAGCTTTCCTAGCGTAGGCCAAGAGACCCAGTACTTC,CASSFPSVGQETQYF
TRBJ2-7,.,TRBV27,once,TGTGCCAGCAGTTTAAGGTCTATCTCCGGGACTCCTGGCTCCTACGAGCAGTACTTC,CASSLRSISGTPGSYEQYF
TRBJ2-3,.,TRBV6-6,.,TGTGCCAGCAGTCAGCGGGATACGCAGTATTTT,CASSQRDTQYF
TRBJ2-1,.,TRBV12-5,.,TGTGCTAGTGGTACAGACAATGAGCAGTTCTTC,CASGTDNEQFF
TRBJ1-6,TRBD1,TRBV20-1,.,TGCAGTGCTAGTGGGACAGGTGGTTCACCCCTCCACTTT,CSASGTGGSPLHF
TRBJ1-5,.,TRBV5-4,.,TGTGCCAGCAGCTTGGACAGAGATCAGCCCCAGCATTTT,CASSLDRDQPQHF
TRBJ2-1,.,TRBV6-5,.,TGTGCCAGCAGCGTAGGAGCGTACAATGAGCAGTTCTTC,CASSVGAYNEQFF
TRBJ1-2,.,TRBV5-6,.,TGTGCCAGCAGCTTCCAGCGAACTAACTATGGCTACACCTTC,CASSFQRTNYGYTF
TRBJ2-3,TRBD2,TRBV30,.,TGTGCCTGGAGTGTAAGGTGGCTAGCGGGGGTCACAGATACGCAGTATTTT,CAWSVRWLAGVTDTQYF
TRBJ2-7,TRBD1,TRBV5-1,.,TGCGCCAGCAGCTTTTCGGGACAGGGCTCCTACGAGCAGTACTTC,CASSFSGQGSYEQYF
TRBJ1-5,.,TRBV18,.,TGTGCCAGCTCACCCACCGGACAGAGAAATCAGCCCCAGCATTTT,CASSPTGQRNQPQHF